The source of this T cell receptor (beta chain) is a study of blood T cell repertoires in COVID-19 (dated by TCRdb to the early 2020s). About the full investigation: The collaborator samples originated in the United States, Italy and Spain and spanned the acute and convalescent phases of COVID-19. The prospective study material was composed of cDNA or gDNA derived from T cells, B-cell-depleted T cells, or PBMCs. The dataset comprised deeply sampled blood TCRbeta repertoires from subjects exposed to, actively infected with, or recovered from COVID-19. A freely available public database, intended as a resource for researchers studying the immune response to SARS-CoV-2, is where the repertoires were released. Samples were obtained from the ongoing ImmuneRACE study (first 160 participants) and from over 1,000 subjects provided by 6 global collaborators. The sample metadata nearly always contained a de-identified subject ID, COVID-19 status, age in years and sex. HLA class I and class II types, where available, came from metadata supplied by the sample provider rather than from assay-based typing.

Whole blood was collected in K2EDTA tubes by collaborating institutions according to the institutions' own protocols. For TCRbeta analysis, collaborators shipped samples in one of three forms: frozen whole blood, isolated PBMCs, or DNA extracted from either of those sample types. TCRbeta CDR3 regions were amplified from genomic DNA by means of the immunoSEQ Assay, a bias-controlled multiplex PCR. Turning to the authors' computational methods: The number of nucleated cells in each sample was estimated by amplification of reference gene primers within the assay. To quantify the absolute abundance of each unique TCRbeta CDR3 rearrangement, sequence reads were collapsed and filtered. For each sample, productive Simpson clonality was calculated as the square root of Simpson's diversity index across productive rearrangements. TCRdb took this table from immuneACCESS and kept in-frame rearrangements with V and J called. Such tables lack part of the clones; where checked against another copy, unresolved V genes explain under half of the gap, and the rest is unexplained. V and J calls plus clone size are reproduced from that table; the DNA served to infer D and trimming. The sample data list roughly 80,000 clones, and over 80% of these were observed just once. The ten biggest clones cover less than 6% of the sample.

With regard to this clone: The antigen it binds to is not known. Base-call qualities are not available, and no considerably larger clone is one nucleotide away.

Overall study results and their limits: How much clinical and demographic metadata was included differed by source and by participant, and the metadata was provided uncurated.

At the junction V is shortened by 1 base and J by 4 bases; bases outside the gene matches: 17. From a lookup of the germline V gene, CDR1 and CDR2 are SGDLS and YYNGEE. Taken from cysteine to phenylalanine, the CDR3 has 20 residues. The read is trimmed to its CDR3 DNA, 60 bases read in frame from base 1. Rearrangement joined TRBV9 to TRBJ2-1; 10 of the junction bases match TRBD2. This receptor was taken from a man aged 55 to 69 with active or convalescent COVID-19. Sequencing input: peripheral blood. The bases are TGTGCCAGCAGCGTAAAGCGGAGTCTAGCGGGGGCCCCGGGGTACAATGAGCAGTTCTTC. The translation is CASSVKRSLAGAPGYNEQFF.